One and the same sample provided the 17 T cell receptor beta chains below, sequenced in a study of T cell changes during pregnancy in multiple sclerosis. Method: immunoSEQ multiplex PCR; TCRdb's copy keeps in-frame clones and lacks some. The data hold 66,000 or so clones, with 75% to 95% observed a single time. Source: CD8+ T cells from peripheral blood mononuclear cells, taken before pregnancy. Receptors originate from a female donor with multiple sclerosis, enrolled in a pregnancy study.

The V call is TRBV2, the J call TRBJ1-1; 8 bases are shared with TRBD1. Germline trimming cut 4 bases from V and 3 bases from J; bases unmatched to any gene: 7. This CDR3 region has 15 residues. The germline gives CDR1 SNHLY, CDR2 FYNNEI. CDR3 bases: TGTGCCAGCAGTGGGGCAGGGGGCCGTTACACTGAAGCTTTCTTT. Translation gives CASSGAGGRYTEAFF.

V is TRBV7-8 and J is TRBJ2-3, with TRBD2 identical over 11 bases. CDR3 length equals 17 residues. Per germline, CDR1 SGHVS and CDR2 FQNEAQ. V lost 1 base and J lost 2; bases outside the gene matches: 5. CDR3 nucleotide sequence: TGTGCCAGCAGCTTAGGAGGGACTAGCGGACACACAGATACGCAGTATTTT. Translation gives CASSLGGTSGHTDTQYF.

The genes are TRBV9 and TRBJ1-4, with D possibly TRBD1 on 6 matching bases. CDR1 and CDR2 from the germline V gene are SGDLS and YYNGEE. Trimming stripped 7 bases from V and 3 bases from J, with 25 bases between. The CDR3 extends over 18 amino acids. The CDR3 protein is CASALGRTDSEPNEKLFF. The CDR3 coding sequence is TGTGCCAGCGCCTTGGGACGGACAGATTCCGAACCTAATGAAAAACTGTTTTTT.

Comment on this clone: At one end the junction does not follow the germline gene, possibly because of a read error. The chain joins TRBV7-7 to TRBJ2-2, with TRBD2 as a possible D gene (6 bases). The V gene's germline CDR1 is SSHAT and CDR2 FNYEAQ (reference sequence). The CDR3 is made up of 12 amino acids. The CDR3 DNA follows: TGTGCTAGCAGCACCGGGAGCGGGGAGCTGTTTTTT. Its protein is CASSTGSGELFF.

The genes are TRBV7-6 and TRBJ1-3; 8 nucleotides agree with TRBD1. V was pared by 4 bases and J by 0 bases, with 5 bases of the junction left unmatched. CDR1 is SGHVS, CDR2 FNYEAQ, per germline. CDR3 size: 16 residues. Written as DNA, the CDR3 is TGTGCCAGCAGCTCCAGACAGGGGACCTCTGGAAACACCATATATTTT. It yields the protein CASSSRQGTSGNTIYF.

The chain has TRBV27 and TRBJ2-1, with D possibly matching TRBD2 (7 bases). Germline V gene sequence: CDR1 MNHEY, CDR2 SMNVEV (reference sequence). The V gene lost 4 bases and the J gene lost 10 bases, with 14 bases spanning the gap. The CDR3 spans 13 residues. The chain's CDR3 is CASSSPPGGEQFF. In nucleotides, the CDR3 is TGTGCCAGCAGTTCTCCCCCGGGGGGCGAGCAGTTCTTC.

The V gene is TRBV13, the J gene TRBJ2-2, with TRBD1 matching 7 bases. CDR3 length: 18 amino acids. Germline loops: CDR1 PRHDT, CDR2 FYEKMQ (reference sequence). With 1 base clipped from V and 1 base from J, the junction kept 9 bases outside the gene matches. The CDR3 region is CASSLAGPGTENTGELFF. The DNA for the CDR3 is TGTGCCAGCAGCTTAGCCGGCCCCGGGACAGAGAACACCGGGGAGCTGTTTTTT. Variable domain in full (rest from reference TRBV13 and TRBJ2-2): AAGVIQSPRHLIKEKRETATLKCYPIPRHDTVYWYQQGPGQDPQFLISFYEKMQSDKGSIPDRFSAQQFSDYHSELNMSSLELGDSALYFCASSLAGPGTENTGELFFGEGSRLTVL.

This chain uses TRBV5-6 with TRBJ1-1; TRBD1 agrees at 11 bases. This CDR3 has 15 residues. V was clipped by 4 bases and J by 4 bases; unmatched bases: 6. Germline V gene data show CDR1 as SGHDT and CDR2 as YYEEEE. The CDR3 region has the DNA TGTGCCAGCAGCGCATCCGGGACAGGGGGCACTGAAGCTTTCTTT. Translation: CASSASGTGGTEAFF.

V gene TRBV9 combines with J gene TRBJ1-2; 7 positions match TRBD1. The germline V gene encodes CDR1 SGDLS and CDR2 YYNGEE. The CDR3 consists of 14 residues. After removal of 0 bases from V and 7 bases from J, the junction contained 6 bases not matched to a gene. CDR3 DNA: TGTGCCAGCAGCGTAGCCGCGGGACAGCCTGGCTACACCTTC. It codes for CASSVAAGQPGYTF. Together with reference TRBV9 and TRBJ1-2, the CDR3 gives the full variable domain: DSGVTQTPKHLITATGQRVTLRCSPRSGDLSVYWYQQSLDQGLQFLIQYYNGEERAKGNILERFSAQQFPDLHSELNLSSLELGDSALYFCASSVAAGQPGYTFGSGTRLTVV.

J is TRBJ1-5 and V is TRBV19, with unresolved D. CDR3 length: 19 amino acids. V lost 6 bases, J lost 1 base, and 25 bases lay in between. Per germline, CDR1 LNHDA and CDR2 SQIVND (reference sequence). The chain's CDR3 is CASRWRADDILGSNQPQHF. Written as DNA, the CDR3 is TGTGCCAGTAGATGGCGGGCGGACGATATCCTAGGCAGCAATCAGCCCCAGCATTTT.

This clone showed up just once. The chain employs TRBV7-9 and TRBJ2-6; TRBD1 agrees at 9 bases. Germline CDR1 SEHNR, CDR2 FQNEAQ (reference sequence). CDR3 length: 16 residues. J was trimmed by 0 bases and V by 4 bases; bases with no gene match: 1. CDR3 nucleotide sequence: TGTGCCAGCAGCTGGGACAGGGACTCTGGGGCCAACGTCCTGACTTTC. As protein: CASSWDRDSGANVLTF.

This clone was recorded only once. The genes are TRBV14 and TRBJ1-2; D not resolved. Trimming removed 0 bases from V and 4 bases from J, with 15 bases in between. This CDR3 comprises 16 residues. The germline gives CDR1 SGHDN, CDR2 FVKESK. Here the CDR3 reads CASSQERWADRYGYTF. CDR3 bases: TGTGCCAGCAGCCAAGAACGTTGGGCAGACCGCTATGGCTACACCTTC.

CDR3 DNA: TGTGCCACCAGCGAACTCCCGTCCACCCACTCCTACAATGAGCAGTTCTTC. This gives the protein CATSELPSTHSYNEQFF. This chain links TRBV15 with TRBJ2-1; no reliable D call. The CDR3 spans 17 residues. Germline-derived CDR1 and CDR2 are LNHNV and YYDKDF (reference sequence). V lost 5 bases, J lost 0 bases, and 17 bases lay in between.

The rearrangement uses TRBV16 and TRBJ2-3, with 10 nucleotides matching TRBD2. V lost 3 bases to trimming and J lost 1 base; unmatched junction nucleotides: 7. Per the germline V gene, CDR1 is KGHSY and CDR2 is FQNENV. The CDR3 is 17 residues long. CDR3: CASSHTSGEGRTDTQYF. CDR3 in DNA: TGTGCCAGCAGCCACACTAGCGGGGAGGGACGCACAGATACGCAGTATTTT.

Note on this clone: The junction departs from germline at one end; a sequencing error may be responsible. This sequence joins TRBV7-7 and TRBJ1-2; unclear D gene. This CDR3 has 13 amino acids. Germline V CDR1 and CDR2: SSHAT, FNYEAQ (reference sequence). In DNA, the CDR3 is TGTGCTAGCAGCCAAAACCTAAACTATGGCTACACCTTC. Its protein is CASSQNLNYGYTF.

V and J are TRBV10-3 and TRBJ1-6; D is unresolved. V gave up 6 bases and J gave up 6 bases, with 24 bases separating them. Germline assignment: CDR1 ENHRY and CDR2 SYGVKD. The CDR3 contains 18 residues. CDR3 residues: CAIRERGPQDLGNSPLHF. CDR3 bases: TGTGCCATCAGGGAGAGAGGGCCCCAAGACTTGGGTAATTCACCCCTCCACTTT.

The gene calls are TRBV7-2 and TRBJ2-5, with 8 bases lining up with TRBD2. This CDR3 contains 15 residues. J lost 4 bases, V lost 5 bases, and 9 bases had no gene match. Germline CDR1 SGHTA, CDR2 FQGNSA. CDR3 residues: CASSPGLAVGETQYF. In nucleotides, the CDR3 is TGTGCCAGCAGCCCAGGACTAGCTGTTGGAGAGACCCAGTACTTC. Combining the CDR3 with reference TRBV7-2 and TRBJ2-5 gives the whole variable domain GAGVSQSPSNKVTEKGKDVELRCDPISGHTALYWYRQSLGQGLEFLIYFQGNSAPDKSGLPSDRFSAERTGGSVSTLTIQRTQQEDSAVYLCASSPGLAVGETQYFGPGTRLLVL.